The 21 T cell receptor beta chains in this list originate from one sample, sequenced in a study of preoperative IRX-2 immunotherapy in early breast cancer. The treatment: preoperative locoregional IRX-2 cytokine immunotherapy. Clones were sequenced by immunoSEQ multiplex PCR, and TCRdb holds only the in-frame ones, with some missing. Of about 62,000 clones in the sample, 94% were seen once. Sample collection was performed from a patient treated with IRX-2 immunotherapy. The source of these receptors is a human donor with breast cancer.

The chain employs TRBV7-2 and TRBJ2-5; D is unresolved. Trimming stripped 0 bases from V and 1 base from J, with 9 bases between. The CDR3 is 15 residues long. Per the germline V gene, CDR1 is SGHTA and CDR2 is FQGNSA. The CDR3: CASSLAGSLQETQYF. The CDR3 DNA sequence: TGTGCCAGCAGCTTAGCGGGTAGCCTCCAAGAGACCCAGTACTTC.

The chain couples TRBV19 to TRBJ2-5, with 8 positions matching TRBD1. Losses at the gene ends were 5 bases for V and 5 bases for J; bases not matched to a gene: 10. The length of the CDR3 is 15 residues. CDR1 and CDR2 (germline): LNHDA, SQIVND (reference sequence). The CDR3 region has the DNA TGTGCCAGTAGTTCTCGCGGACAGGGTAGGGAGACCCAGTACTTC. It encodes CASSSRGQGRETQYF.

Only one count was recorded for this clone. This sequence joins TRBV2 and TRBJ2-7, with TRBD1 as a possible D gene (6 bases). Looked up from germline, CDR1 is SNHLY and CDR2 is FYNNEI. This CDR3 comprises 14 residues. V shed 4 bases and J shed 4 bases, with 14 bases lying between them. The DNA for the CDR3 is TGTGCCAGCAGTGTAACCAGGGGAAGATACGAGCAGTACTTC. Translation gives CASSVTRGRYEQYF.

The chain links TRBV4-3 to TRBJ1-6, with no clear D. The CDR3 covers 13 residues. V lost 0 bases and J lost 9, with 6 bases in between. Germline V CDR1 and CDR2: LGHNA, YSLEER. CDR3 sequence: CASSQDRRSPLHF. The CDR3 DNA is TGCGCCAGCAGCCAAGATAGGCGTTCACCCCTCCACTTT.

The chain carries TRBV5-6 and TRBJ2-5, with D unresolved. Germline CDR1 reads SGHDT; CDR2 reads YYEEEE. The CDR3 runs to 13 residues. Deletions cut 10 bases from V and 5 bases from J, with 18 bases between. The CDR3 loop reads CAYSKGLGETQYF. CDR3 sequence (DNA): TGTGCCTACTCGAAGGGTCTGGGGGAGACCCAGTACTTC.

V and J are TRBV6-5 and TRBJ2-4; D tentatively fits TRBD1 or TRBD2 (5 bases each). This CDR3 is built from 13 residues. Per germline, CDR1 MNHEY and CDR2 SVGAGI. Trimming shortened V by 6 bases and J by 8 bases, and 14 bases separated the two germline ends. CDR3 region: CASSEGKGYIQYF. The CDR3 nucleotides are TGTGCCAGCAGCGAGGGGAAGGGATACATTCAGTACTTC.

This chain uses TRBV6-1 with TRBJ1-5; TRBD1 aligns across 12 bases. The CDR3 extends over 16 amino acids. Per the germline V gene, CDR1 is MNHNS and CDR2 is SASEGT. V was pared by 4 bases and J by 2 bases, with 3 bases of the junction left unmatched. DNA for the CDR3: TGTGCCAGCAGTGGAGGGACAGGGGGCGGCAATCAGCCCCAGCATTTT. Encoded protein: CASSGGTGGGNQPQHF.

CDR3 coding DNA: TGTGCCAGCAGCTCCCTGAGGGGCGGGGACACTGAAGCTTTCTTT. It encodes CASSSLRGGDTEAFF. This sequence joins TRBV5-4 and TRBJ1-1; weak D call: TRBD1 (5 bases). Trimming took 3 bases from V and 3 from J, leaving 15 bases between them. This CDR3 comprises 15 residues. Germline values: CDR1 SGHNT, CDR2 YYREEE (reference sequence).

The rearrangement uses TRBV27 and TRBJ2-4, with no clear D. The CDR3 runs 16 residues. Germline values: CDR1 MNHEY, CDR2 SMNVEV (reference sequence). Trimming removed 5 bases at V and 0 bases at J, with 14 bases between. The CDR3 region has the DNA TGTGCCAGCAGTCCACCTTACAGTTTAGCCAAAAACATTCAGTACTTC. Translating gives CASSPPYSLAKNIQYF.

V usage is TRBV18 and J usage is TRBJ1-1; maybe TRBD1 (6 bases). There are 15 residues in the CDR3. Trimming pared 1 base from V and 3 bases from J, leaving 12 bases between. Per germline, CDR1 KGHSH and CDR2 LQKENI. The DNA for the CDR3 is TGTGCCAGCTCACCACGTTCTAACAGGGACACTGAAGCTTTCTTT. Translation gives CASSPRSNRDTEAFF.

The gene calls are TRBV28 and TRBJ1-2; D gene ambiguous. Trimming took 5 bases from V and 0 from J, leaving 4 bases between them. The CDR3 is 12 residues long. Germline CDR1 reads MDHEN; CDR2 reads SYDVKM. The CDR3 DNA is TGTGCCAGCAGTGAAGCTAACTATGGCTACACCTTC. This encodes CASSEANYGYTF.

The chain is built from TRBV4-3 and TRBJ2-5; D is perhaps TRBD1 (5 bases). The CDR3 sequence is 14 residues long. Germline CDR1 and CDR2: LGHNA and YSLEER. V was trimmed by 2 bases and J by 6 bases, leaving 13 bases between them. CDR3 nucleotides: TGCGCCAGCAGCCAAACCATGGGGCGAAAGACCCAGTACTTC. This encodes CASSQTMGRKTQYF.

The rearrangement links TRBV7-9 to TRBJ1-2, with D unclear. V was pared by 2 bases and J by 5 bases, with 9 bases between. The CDR3 is made up of 13 amino acids. CDR1 SEHNR and CDR2 FQNEAQ come from the germline V gene (reference sequence). This chain's CDR3 is CASSLNAPYGYTF. CDR3 nucleotides: TGTGCCAGCAGCTTAAACGCCCCTTATGGCTACACCTTC.

The chain couples TRBV4-3 to TRBJ1-2; TRBD1 aligns across 7 bases. The germline CDR1 and CDR2 sequences are LGHNA and YSLEER. The ends lost 1 base at V and 2 bases at J; junction bases unmatched: 4. CDR3 size: 15 residues. The CDR3 bases are TGCGCCAGCAGCCAAGCGGGACAGCTGAACTATGGCTACACCTTC. It is translated as CASSQAGQLNYGYTF.

V is TRBV7-2 and J is TRBJ2-3; 8 bases are a match to TRBD2. CDR1 is SGHTA and CDR2 is FQGNSA in the germline V gene. The CDR3 is made up of 16 amino acids. Trimming at V came to 5 bases and at J to 2 bases, leaving 9 bases not matched to a gene. As DNA, the CDR3 is TGTGCCAGCAGCCGACCCATAGCGGGAATCACAGATACGCAGTATTTT. Translated: CASSRPIAGITDTQYF.

The gene calls are TRBV7-2 and TRBJ2-2, with 10 bases that match TRBD1. Unmatched junction bases numbered 4, after V lost 4 bases and J lost 5 bases. CDR3 size: 15 residues. Germline V gene sequence: CDR1 SGHTA, CDR2 FQGNSA. CDR3 nucleotides: TGTGCCAGCAGCTGGACAGGGGGAGGAACCGGGGAGCTGTTTTTT. Protein: CASSWTGGGTGELFF.

The chain links TRBV29-1 to TRBJ2-1, with D tentatively TRBD2 (5 bases). This CDR3 has 17 residues. The germline gives CDR1 SQVTM, CDR2 ANQGSEA. V lost 7 bases and J lost 3, with 25 bases in between. The CDR3 sequence is CSAPLSRTVEDYNEQFF. The CDR3 DNA reads TGCAGCGCCCCATTATCCCGTACAGTGGAGGACTACAATGAGCAGTTCTTC.

The chain joins TRBV6-1 to TRBJ1-3, with D uncertain. Trimming removed 8 bases from V and 0 bases from J, with 5 bases in between. There are 12 residues in the CDR3. Germline V gene sequence: CDR1 MNHNS, CDR2 SASEGT. The CDR3 bases are TGTGCCAGCGGGAACTCTGGAAACACCATATATTTT. The encoded protein is CASGNSGNTIYF.

The rearrangement uses TRBV28 and TRBJ2-1, with 9 nucleotides matching TRBD2. The V and J ends lost 6 bases and 0 bases, in that order; junction bases with no gene match: 3. Germline assignment: CDR1 MDHEN and CDR2 SYDVKM. This CDR3 is built from 15 residues. For the CDR3, the DNA is TGTGCCAGCAGGATTAGCGGGGGCTCCTACAATGAGCAGTTCTTC. Residues: CASRISGGSYNEQFF.

The chain is built from TRBV7-3 and TRBJ2-1, with 9 bases that match TRBD1. The CDR3 is 16 residues long. Germline trimming cut 2 bases from V and 3 bases from J; bases unmatched to any gene: 5. Germline loops: CDR1 SGHTA, CDR2 FQGTGA. CDR3 nucleotides: TGTGCCAGCAGCTTAGGCGGACAGGGGAACTACAATGAGCAGTTCTTC. Protein sequence: CASSLGGQGNYNEQFF.

The chain links TRBV25-1 to TRBJ2-5, with TRBD2 matching 7 bases. This CDR3 contains 14 residues. Trimming took 2 bases from V and 5 from J; bases not matched to a gene: 5. Germline CDR1 and CDR2: MGHDK and SYGVNS. CDR3 in amino acids: CASSEAGAPETQYF. Here the CDR3 DNA reads TGTGCCAGCAGTGAAGCGGGAGCCCCGGAGACCCAGTACTTC. Together with reference TRBV25-1 and TRBJ2-5, the CDR3 gives the full variable domain: EADIYQTPRYLVIGTGKKITLECSQTMGHDKMYWYQQDPGMELHLIHYSYGVNSTEKGDLSSESTVSRIRTEHFPLTLESARPSHTSQYLCASSEAGAPETQYFGPGTRLLVL.